This is a list of T cell receptor beta chains from one sample in a study of T cells in localized non-small cell lung cancer. Method: immunoSEQ multiplex PCR; TCRdb's copy keeps in-frame clones and lacks some. The sample holds roughly 58,000 clones, roughly four fifths seen once. The sequencing used PBMCs, collected before any cancer treatment. The receptors derive from a man between 40 and 69 years old with stage II lung adenocarcinoma. CDR3s include the opening cysteine and the closing phenylalanine or tryptophan. D genes are given only for firm matches. Clone size is stated in some rows and not others, as once, few, many or a class when expanded.

TRBJ1-4 TRBV5-1 TRBD1 - CASSETGQINEKLFF TGCGCCAGCAGCGAAACGGGACAGATTAATGAAAAACTGTTTTTT
TRBJ1-2 TRBV29-1 - - CSVADGVGQRGGYTF TGCAGCGTCGCAGACGGGGTGGGTCAGCGGGGTGGCTACACCTTC
TRBJ1-1 TRBV29-1 - - CSVVFGSVNTEAFF TGCAGCGTTGTGTTCGGGAGCGTTAACACTGAAGCTTTCTTT
TRBJ2-3 TRBV5-1 TRBD2 - CASSLPGGADTQYF TGCGCCAGCAGCTTACCGGGGGGAGCAGATACGCAGTATTTT
TRBJ2-2 TRBV2 TRBD2 many CASGLAGGIGELFF TGTGCCAGTGGCCTGGCGGGAGGAATCGGGGAGCTGTTTTTT
TRBJ1-2 TRBV30 TRBD1 - CAWRDRTGSYGYTF TGTGCCTGGAGGGACAGGACAGGGAGCTATGGCTACACCTTC
TRBJ2-3 TRBV7-2 - - CASSPSPSTDTQYF TGTGCCAGCAGCCCCTCACCTAGCACAGATACGCAGTATTTT
TRBJ2-1 TRBV6-5 TRBD1 - CASGGQGRYNEQFF TGTGCCAGCGGAGGACAGGGGCGGTACAATGAGCAGTTCTTC
TRBJ2-5 TRBV7-2 - - CASSSGLSGKTQYF TGTGCCAGCAGCTCGGGACTTTCAGGGAAGACCCAGTACTTC
TRBJ1-1 TRBV9 - - CASSVATVGPNTEAFF TGTGCCAGCAGCGTAGCGACAGTCGGACCGAACACTGAAGCTTTCTTT
TRBJ2-7 TRBV7-2 - - CASSFRYRAYEQYF TGTGCCAGCAGCTTCCGATACAGGGCCTACGAGCAGTACTTC
TRBJ1-2 TRBV19 TRBD1 - CASSPYSDRGFYGYTF TGTGCCAGTAGTCCCTATTCGGACAGGGGATTCTATGGCTACACCTTC
TRBJ2-1 TRBV7-2 - - CASSPYGSNEQFF TGTGCCAGCAGCCCCTATGGCTCCAATGAGCAGTTCTTC
TRBJ1-5 TRBV19 TRBD1 - CASRYRDSAWPQHF TGTGCCAGTAGATACCGGGACAGTGCGTGGCCCCAGCATTTT
TRBJ1-2 TRBV5-1 - - CASSLEGHRYGYTF TGCGCCAGCAGCTTGGAGGGACACCGTTATGGCTACACCTTC
TRBJ2-1 TRBV19 TRBD2 - CASSIGSGTSRVGQFF TGTGCCAGTAGTATTGGGTCCGGGACTAGCCGGGTCGGGCAGTTCTTC